Here is one TCR beta chain with its context. Time point meaning: cycle 4 day 1 (C4D1), after less than 7 weeks of nivolumab. Each patient experienced a relapse that followed autologous stem cell transplantation, and brentuximab vedotin exposure varied. Best responses were complete response, partial response or progressive disease. These data belong to a study of PD-1 blockade in classical Hodgkin lymphoma. Sequenced by immunoSEQ multiplex PCR; TCRdb stores in-frame clones only, minus some. The sample gives about 85,000 clones, 90% of which show up once; approximately 3% is in the top ten. The sample consisted of peripheral blood mononuclear cells (PBMCs), taken before the fourth cycle of nivolumab. This TCR was recovered from a human donor with classical Hodgkin lymphoma.

The CDR3 nucleotides read TGTGCCAGCAGCTTAGATCCAGGCTCTGAAGCTTTCTTT. This gives the protein CASSLDPGSEAFF. The chain uses TRBV7-9 and TRBJ1-1; D not resolved. Per the germline V gene, CDR1 is SEHNR and CDR2 is FQNEAQ (reference sequence). V dropped 1 base and J dropped 6 bases, with 9 bases sitting between them. The CDR3 is 13 amino acids. Full variable domain (missing parts from reference TRBV7-9 and TRBJ1-1): DTGVSQNPRHKITKRGQNVTFRCDPISEHNRLYWYRQTLGQGPEFLTYFQNEAQLEKSRLLSDRFSAERPKGSFSTLEIQRTEQGDSAMYLCASSLDPGSEAFFGQGTRLTVV.